This TCR beta chain is drawn from a study of beta chain features in type 1 diabetes. About the study: There was similarity between patients and healthy donors in age, gender and cell yields. Sorted cell examination encompassed 85 million to 130 million cells across all samples.

Of the isolated RNA, all was reverse transcribed, and so the sequenced material was expressed TCRB transcripts. The protocol was immunoSEQ multiplex PCR, while the TCRdb copy is restricted to in-frame clones and leaves out a portion. The repertoire holds approximately 150,000 clones, with around 63% as singletons. Whole-study results and caveats: Patients' naive, central memory and regulatory TCRB repertoires appeared more alike than those of healthy donors. Patients with Type 1 diabetes showed moderately but significantly shorter TCRB CDR3s in all four CD4+ subsets.

This CDR3 spans 15 amino acids. The germline CDR1 and CDR2 sequences are SGHTA and FQGNSA. Trimming cost V 0 bases and J 4 bases, with 13 bases left between them. About this clone: The antigen is not known.

The specimen sequenced was naive CD4+ T cells from blood. V and J are TRBV7-2 and TRBJ2-7; the D is unclear. The source of this sequence is a man under 40 with type 1 diabetes. CDR3 bases: TGTGCCAGCAGCTTAGCTGGGTTCCCATTATACGAGCAGTACTTC. Its protein is CASSLAGFPLYEQYF.